Listed below are T cell receptor beta chains from one sample, sequenced in a study of T cell responses to AZD1222 COVID-19 vaccine. Sequencing used immunoSEQ multiplex PCR; TCRdb keeps in-frame clones, though not all of them. Found here are roughly 120,000 clones, roughly 85% of them singletons; the top ten hold around 20%. The specimen was peripheral blood, collected on day 0 of MenACWY control vaccination. All receptors come from an adult in good health. Both conserved end residues are part of each CDR3. Each record gives: CDR3 DNA, CDR3 protein, clone size, J gene, V gene, D gene. The D gene is left open where the match is weak. The size entry is marked missing in some rows and otherwise reads once, few, many or a size class.

DNA: TGTGCCAGCAGACATCGGACAGGGGGTACTGGGGCCAACGTCCTGACTTTC
CDR3: CASRHRTGGTGANVLTF
size: -
J: TRBJ2-6
V: TRBV2
D: TRBD1

DNA: TGTGCCAGCTTAGAAAGCAGGTACCAAGAGACCCAGTACTTC
CDR3: CASLESRYQETQYF
size: -
J: TRBJ2-5
V: TRBV18
D: -

DNA: TGTGCCAGCAGTTGGACAACGAATAATTCACCCCTCCACTTT
CDR3: CASSWTTNNSPLHF
size: -
J: TRBJ1-6
V: TRBV6-5
D: -

DNA: TGTGCCAGCAGTTTTAGCAGGACAGGGCCCTACGAGCAGTACTTC
CDR3: CASSFSRTGPYEQYF
size: -
J: TRBJ2-7
V: TRBV27
D: TRBD1

DNA: TGTGCCAGCAGTCCAACTGCCCCCGTGGGCCGGCGCGCCCCACAAACCCAGTACTTC
CDR3: CASSPTAPVGRRAPQTQYF
size: -
J: TRBJ2-5
V: TRBV27
D: -

DNA: TGTGCCAGCAGCTTAGGTCGTTTGGAGACCCAGTACTTC
CDR3: CASSLGRLETQYF
size: -
J: TRBJ2-5
V: TRBV7-2
D: -

DNA: TGTGCCAGCAGCCCCGGGACTAGCGGGATCTACGAGCAGTACTTC
CDR3: CASSPGTSGIYEQYF
size: once
J: TRBJ2-7
V: TRBV6-5
D: TRBD2

DNA: TGTGCCTGGAGTGTAGGGGATAGCAATCAGCCCCAGCATTTT
CDR3: CAWSVGDSNQPQHF
size: -
J: TRBJ1-5
V: TRBV30
D: -

DNA: TGTGCCACCAGTGCCAGCGGAGCGGGGGGTTCCTACAATGAGCAGTTCTTC
CDR3: CATSASGAGGSYNEQFF
size: -
J: TRBJ2-1
V: TRBV24-1
D: TRBD2

DNA: TGTGCCTCAGGCCAGGGCCGGTACGAGCAGTACTTC
CDR3: CASGQGRYEQYF
size: -
J: TRBJ2-7
V: TRBV28
D: -

DNA: TGTGCCAGCAGCTCGTTAGCGGGAGCGTACAATGAGCAGTTCTTC
CDR3: CASSSLAGAYNEQFF
size: -
J: TRBJ2-1
V: TRBV7-2
D: TRBD2

DNA: TGTGCCAGCAGTTTGACAGTCACACTGGGTATCACTGAAGCTTTCTTT
CDR3: CASSLTVTLGITEAFF
size: -
J: TRBJ1-1
V: TRBV27
D: -

DNA: TGTGCCAGTATGCCCAGACTACCATCAGCCCAGCATTTT
CDR3: CASMPRLPSAQHF
size: -
J: TRBJ1-5
V: TRBV19
D: -

DNA: TGTGCCAGCAGCTTCACCGGACTACAAGAGACCCAGTACTTC
CDR3: CASSFTGLQETQYF
size: -
J: TRBJ2-5
V: TRBV7-9
D: -

DNA: TGTGCCAGCGGCGACTTGAGCTCCTACAATGAGCAGTTCTTC
CDR3: CASGDLSSYNEQFF
size: -
J: TRBJ2-1
V: TRBV7-3
D: -

DNA: TGTGCCAGCAGAAAGGGGGAGGTTAGCAATCAGCCCCAGCATTTT
CDR3: CASRKGEVSNQPQHF
size: -
J: TRBJ1-5
V: TRBV2
D: -

DNA: TGTGCCAGCAGTGACAGGGTTGAGCAGTACTTC
CDR3: CASSDRVEQYF
size: -
J: TRBJ2-7
V: TRBV28
D: TRBD1

DNA: TGTGCCAGCAGTTTATTTCCGGGCGGTGGGGTGAACACTGAAGCTTTCTTT
CDR3: CASSLFPGGGVNTEAFF
size: -
J: TRBJ1-1
V: TRBV27
D: -

DNA: TGTGCCAGCAGCTTCCCTAACAGCTATGGCTACACCTTC
CDR3: CASSFPNSYGYTF
size: -
J: TRBJ1-2
V: TRBV7-9
D: -

DNA: TGTGCCAGCAGCATCGGACTAGCGGAGCCCCTGAACACAGATACGCAGTATTTT
CDR3: CASSIGLAEPLNTDTQYF
size: -
J: TRBJ2-3
V: TRBV9
D: TRBD2

DNA: TGTGCCAGCAACCGCCCAGGGAATAATGAAAAACTGTTTTTT
CDR3: CASNRPGNNEKLFF
size: -
J: TRBJ1-4
V: TRBV6-6
D: -

DNA: TGTGCCAGCAGGAAGGACCCAAGAGGTTTATACGAGCAGTACTTC
CDR3: CASRKDPRGLYEQYF
size: -
J: TRBJ2-7
V: TRBV2
D: -

DNA: TGTGCCAGCAGTGAAGCGCTTCGGCGGGATACGCAGTATTTT
CDR3: CASSEALRRDTQYF
size: -
J: TRBJ2-3
V: TRBV2
D: -

DNA: TGTGCTACCCAAGGGTTGGCTGAAGCTTTCTTT
CDR3: CATQGLAEAFF
size: few
J: TRBJ1-1
V: TRBV5-4
D: -

DNA: TGTGCTAGTGGGAACTCGAGGTACAATGAGCAGTTCTTC
CDR3: CASGNSRYNEQFF
size: -
J: TRBJ2-1
V: TRBV12-5
D: -

DNA: TGTGCCAGCGATATCTCCGGGACAGGGCGCAATGAGCAGTTCTTC
CDR3: CASDISGTGRNEQFF
size: -
J: TRBJ2-1
V: TRBV7-9
D: TRBD1

DNA: TGTGCCAGCAGCTTAGCACAGGGAGTGAACACTGAAGCTTTCTTT
CDR3: CASSLAQGVNTEAFF
size: -
J: TRBJ1-1
V: TRBV7-8
D: -

DNA: TGTGCCTGGAAGTCGGGACTAGCCTACAATGAGCAGTTCTTC
CDR3: CAWKSGLAYNEQFF
size: -
J: TRBJ2-1
V: TRBV30
D: TRBD2

DNA: TGTGCCAGCAGCAGCCCGGGCCTACCTAATGAAAAACTGTTTTTT
CDR3: CASSSPGLPNEKLFF
size: -
J: TRBJ1-4
V: TRBV4-2
D: -

DNA: TGTGCCAGCAGCCGAGCGGGCCCTCGGGGTGAAGCTTTCTTT
CDR3: CASSRAGPRGEAFF
size: -
J: TRBJ1-1
V: TRBV5-6
D: -

DNA: TGTGCCAGCAGCTTAGATGTGGGCGTCCCTTTTTCACCCCTCCACTTT
CDR3: CASSLDVGVPFSPLHF
size: -
J: TRBJ1-6
V: TRBV11-2
D: -

DNA: TGCAGCGTTGCACCCGGAAACACCATATATTTT
CDR3: CSVAPGNTIYF
size: -
J: TRBJ1-3
V: TRBV29-1
D: -

DNA: TGTGCCAGCAGCCGCCTCACCGAAGGGAATGAGCAGTTCTTC
CDR3: CASSRLTEGNEQFF
size: once
J: TRBJ2-1
V: TRBV9
D: -

DNA: TGTGCCAGCAGTTCTTCCGGGACAGGGGACGAAAAACTGTTTTTT
CDR3: CASSSSGTGDEKLFF
size: -
J: TRBJ1-4
V: TRBV28
D: TRBD1

DNA: TGTGCCAGCGGCAGGGGGAGCGCCCACGAGCAGTACTTC
CDR3: CASGRGSAHEQYF
size: -
J: TRBJ2-7
V: TRBV11-2
D: TRBD1

DNA: TGTGCCAGCAGCGGCGGTCCCCCAGTAGGTACTGAAGCTTTCTTT
CDR3: CASSGGPPVGTEAFF
size: -
J: TRBJ1-1
V: TRBV7-9
D: -

DNA: TGTGCCAGCAGCAATTACAGGGAACGCGCTTTCTTT
CDR3: CASSNYRERAFF
size: -
J: TRBJ1-1
V: TRBV5-8
D: -

DNA: TGTGCCGTCCCCGGGACACCGGCCACTGAAGCTTTCTTT
CDR3: CAVPGTPATEAFF
size: once
J: TRBJ1-1
V: TRBV5-4
D: -

DNA: TGTGCCAGCAGCCGGCGACAGGGCGTGAACACTGAAGCTTTCTTT
CDR3: CASSRRQGVNTEAFF
size: -
J: TRBJ1-1
V: TRBV7-2
D: TRBD1

DNA: TGTGCCAGCAGCCAAGACGGGTCTAGCGGGTTCAATGAGCAGTTCTTC
CDR3: CASSQDGSSGFNEQFF
size: -
J: TRBJ2-1
V: TRBV4-2
D: TRBD2

DNA: TGTGCCAGCAGCTCCGGGTTTAGTAAGGGCACTGAAGCTTTCTTT
CDR3: CASSSGFSKGTEAFF
size: -
J: TRBJ1-1
V: TRBV11-3
D: -

DNA: TGTGCCAGCTCCCCCCAGTATAATTCACCCCTCCACTTT
CDR3: CASSPQYNSPLHF
size: -
J: TRBJ1-6
V: TRBV27
D: -

DNA: TGTGCCAGCACCGAAGCGGAATACTCCTACGAGCAGTACTTC
CDR3: CASTEAEYSYEQYF
size: -
J: TRBJ2-7
V: TRBV6-6
D: -

DNA: TGTGCCAGCATTCAATCTACAGGGTTTGGAAACACCATATATTTT
CDR3: CASIQSTGFGNTIYF
size: -
J: TRBJ1-3
V: TRBV28
D: -

DNA: TGTGCCAGCAGCCAAGACGGCTTGCTAGCGGGAGTGACTGAGCAGTTCTTC
CDR3: CASSQDGLLAGVTEQFF
size: -
J: TRBJ2-1
V: TRBV14
D: TRBD2

DNA: TGTGCCAGCAGTTTACAATGGGGAATTAACTATGGCTACACCTTC
CDR3: CASSLQWGINYGYTF
size: -
J: TRBJ1-2
V: TRBV28
D: -

DNA: TGTGCCAGCAGCCAAGACTTTGGGGGTGTTATCGGGGAGCTGTTTTTT
CDR3: CASSQDFGGVIGELFF
size: -
J: TRBJ2-2
V: TRBV3-1/TRBV3-2
D: -

DNA: TGTGCCAGCAGCACAATTTTCGGGGGGAAAGATACGCAGTATTTT
CDR3: CASSTIFGGKDTQYF
size: -
J: TRBJ2-3
V: TRBV11-3
D: TRBD2

DNA: TGTGCCAGCAGCTCGCCCAACCTCGGTGAGCAGTTCTTC
CDR3: CASSSPNLGEQFF
size: -
J: TRBJ2-1
V: TRBV5-4
D: -

DNA: TGCGCCAGCAGCTTCGGACTAGCGGGAGATCGAGTCTCAGAGACCCAGTACTTC
CDR3: CASSFGLAGDRVSETQYF
size: -
J: TRBJ2-5
V: TRBV5-1
D: TRBD2

DNA: TGTGCTAGTGGTTTGGGGGACAGGAGAGGATCAGCTTTCTTT
CDR3: CASGLGDRRGSAFF
size: -
J: TRBJ1-1
V: TRBV12-5
D: TRBD1

DNA: TGTGCCAGCAGCTCACCTGGACGGGTGGCTAGCACAGATACGCAGTATTTT
CDR3: CASSSPGRVASTDTQYF
size: -
J: TRBJ2-3
V: TRBV5-4
D: -

DNA: TGTGCCTGGGACATAACCGGGGAGCTGTTTTTT
CDR3: CAWDITGELFF
size: -
J: TRBJ2-2
V: TRBV30
D: -

DNA: TGTGCCAGTAGGCTCGGAGAGACCCAGTACTTC
CDR3: CASRLGETQYF
size: once
J: TRBJ2-5
V: TRBV19
D: -

DNA: TGTGCCAGCAGTGAAAGGTCGTGGGGACAGGTAGAGACCCAGTACTTC
CDR3: CASSERSWGQVETQYF
size: -
J: TRBJ2-5
V: TRBV6-1
D: TRBD1

DNA: TGTGCCAGCAGTGAAGAAACAGTAACTAATCAGCCCCAGCATTTT
CDR3: CASSEETVTNQPQHF
size: -
J: TRBJ1-5
V: TRBV2
D: -

DNA: TGTGCCAGTAGGGGGGGCAATCAGCCCCAGCATTTT
CDR3: CASRGGNQPQHF
size: -
J: TRBJ1-5
V: TRBV19
D: -

DNA: TGTGCCAGCAGCTGGGAAGGGGGGGGAGCTTTCTTT
CDR3: CASSWEGGGAFF
size: -
J: TRBJ1-1
V: TRBV7-2
D: -

DNA: TGCGCCAGCAGCTTGGCCAGGGGGAACACTGAAGCTTTCTTT
CDR3: CASSLARGNTEAFF
size: -
J: TRBJ1-1
V: TRBV5-1
D: -

DNA: TGCGCCAGTGAGACGACCGGGGAGCTGTTTTTT
CDR3: CASETTGELFF
size: -
J: TRBJ2-2
V: TRBV4-1
D: -